This T cell receptor (beta chain) originates from a study of cytomegalovirus exposure and HLA in healthy donors (dated 2017 in TCRdb). A note on the overall study: An earlier analysis of several hundred of the donors reported approximately 270 Gb of sequence data and some 120 million unique TCR beta sequences from roughly 200 million T cells. Every discovery cohort repertoire had been produced on one sequencing platform. Four or five DR-DQ haplotypes were handled as single units for association and clustering because linkage in the cohort was strong. The T cell repertoires of several hundred subjects were profiled by immunosequencing and related to cytomegalovirus serostatus. Donor age, sex, ethnicity and CMV serostatus were collected together with the repertoire data. Along with the approximately 620-subject first cohort, a separate validation cohort of over a hundred different subjects was used. An early release that covered around 590 HLA-typed donors contained approximately 290 gigabases of sequencing data and about 84 million unique TCR sequences. An earlier analysis of several hundred of the donors applied high-throughput TCR beta sequencing to assess whether each TCR beta V gene segment acted as functional or pseudogenic. Typing coverage differed by locus: A, B, C, DRB1 and DQB1 were typed in roughly 629-630 donors, DQA1 in 522, DPA1 in some 570, and DPB1 in roughly 450. The study combined high-throughput TCR immunosequencing, statistical association of individual TCRs with disease status, and machine learning to predict cytomegalovirus infection status. Among the roughly 410 genotyped donors, around 81% belonged to the genetic ancestry cluster associated with self-reported Caucasian donors. Across around 400 genotyped donors of the cohort, an average of roughly 200,000 unique TCR beta nucleotide sequences per donor were sequenced, and around 19% of those sequences were non-productive. The later analysis used no new phenotypic data to find candidate immune exposures, relying instead on TCR beta sequences and their occurrence across donors. To study patterns of TCR occurrence, a later analysis re-analyzed previously published TCR beta repertoires from 666 donors and added high-resolution HLA genotyping. In a later genetic analysis, genome-wide SNP genotypes for about three fifths of the roughly 670 donors were used, and that subset was treated as a discovery cohort. Both class I and class II loci were covered by HLA typing, at four-digit resolution. The aim of the study was to test whether cataloging public T cell receptors could identify signatures of past pathogen exposure.

Of note for this clone: Its antigen is not yet known. No base qualities exist here, and no much larger clone lies one base off it.

To prepare the library, the immunoSEQ multiplex PCR assay was applied. A mixture of 60 forward primers for TCR Vbeta segments and 13 reverse primers for TCR Jbeta segments was used in the multiplex PCR. Amplification of the CDR3 region of rearranged TCR beta genes was performed with a multiplex PCR assay on genomic DNA. The Illumina HiSeq System was used to sequence the amplified TCR beta libraries as 87-base-pair reads. Per the authors' processing: Across the 670 or so repertoires, a later analysis counted about 81 million unique TCR beta chains, about 10 million of which were shared by at least two donors. Raw reads were error-corrected and collapsed into unique sequences by a nearest-neighbor algorithm in which closely related sequences were merged to remove PCR and sequencing errors. V, D and J gene segments were assigned by aligning CDR3 sequences to IMGT reference sequences. Each retained sequence needed at least a six-nucleotide match to both a V gene segment and a J gene segment. Rearrangements were classified as productive when the CDR3 lacked stop codons and remained in frame with V and J, and all other rearrangements were classified as non-productive. CDR3 was defined according to IMGT convention as the region running from the second conserved V-encoded cysteine to the conserved J-encoded phenylalanine. In an earlier analysis of more than 550 of the donors, sequences lacking an unambiguous match to a single V gene segment were excluded. In an earlier analysis of approximately 550 of the donors, V segments were called functional above 56.7% productive rearrangements and were called segregating when the between-donor standard deviation exceeded 5%. A statistical classification framework was built for diagnosing cytomegalovirus status from the catalog of TCR beta chain sequences. V and J gene assignment, in a later analysis, came from comparing TCR nucleotide sequences with IMGT/GENE-DB human TR gene sequences. Using the TCRdist pipeline, a later analysis assigned CDR3 sequences along with most-parsimonious VDJ recombination scenarios. A later analysis defined each TCR beta chain by its CDR3 amino acid sequence plus V-gene family, and excluded reads lacking a unique V-gene family. A later analysis removed 500 to 600 highly shared, low-generation-probability nucleotide sequences to deal with suspected cross-contamination and a sequencing artifact. For each public chain, a later analysis derived a clonal expansion index from normalized ranks of inferred template counts within each repertoire. Generation probabilities in a later analysis came from a VDJ recombination model fitted to out-of-frame rearrangements, and those results were checked against IGoR. A later analysis scored TCR-TCR, TCR-HLA and TCR-CMV co-occurrence with hypergeometric tests, applying a repertoire-size bias correction to TCR pairs. To estimate false discovery rates, a later analysis permuted the HLA or CMV assignments 20 times. In a later analysis, co-occurring TCRs were grouped using DBSCAN, and TCRdist sequence similarity was added for clustering within HLA-allele-positive subsets. Repertoires with fewer than 30,000 or more than 120,000 public chains were left out of co-occurrence clustering, as were five repertoires with anomalous nucleotide sharing. As stored in TCRdb, this immuneACCESS dataset retains in-frame rearrangements with V and J assigned. A fraction of the clones does not appear; measured against another copy, unresolved V genes explain less than half of the discrepancy, and the remainder lacks a known reason. The DNA was the basis for D and trimming; V, J and clone size are from that table. The sample yields around 150,000 clones; approximately 88% were counted once. In total, the top ten clones hold about 0.93% of the sample.

In total, approximately 610 healthy bone marrow donors made up the cohort. At the time of sampling, all cohort members were nominally healthy, though unrecorded immune exposures were likely present. The donor was CMV seronegative and was included in the group of 352 seronegative cohort members. Every donor gave a peripheral blood sample, and the peripheral blood mononuclear cells from that sample were used for TCR beta sequencing. The Qiagen DNeasy Blood Extraction Kit was used to extract genomic DNA from the blood cell samples. Trimmed from V: 0 bases; trimmed from J: 5 bases; junction bases lacking a gene match: 5. The CDR3 sequence holds 15 residues, the cysteine and phenylalanine included. The entry retains the CDR3 DNA only, 45 bases that are in frame from base 1. Sequences MNHNY (CDR1) and SVGAGI (CDR2) are obtained from the germline V gene (reference sequence). General findings and caveats noted by the study authors: The classifier was reported to diagnose cytomegalovirus status with high specificity and sensitivity in both the original cohort and the validation cohort. A few of the identified cytomegalovirus-associated TCR beta chains were confirmed in vitro to be specific for cytomegalovirus antigens. A later genetic analysis associated a missense DCLRE1C variant with V-gene and J-gene trimming of TCR beta chains, and an independent cohort replicated the association. A further reported finding was that TCR beta sequences accurately predicted the HLA-A and HLA-B alleles for most subjects in the first cohort. A later analysis found that TCR association rates varied across HLA loci, with DRB1 alleles showing the most associated TCRs and HLA-C alleles the fewest. A cluster of highly shared sequence variants was judged likely to represent a technical artifact of the sequencing pipeline. The authors suggested that the approach could potentially be generalized to other disease states and immunological phenotypes. Because counts were too low, roughly 18 rarely observed V segments, including chromosome 9 orphons, were left out of the earlier analysis of roughly 600 of the donors. Most TCR sequences were observed very rarely across donors, whereas some public TCRs were present in many individuals. CMV serostatus was the only immune exposure information available for the cohort. Specific HLA alleles were associated with over 15,000 TCR beta sequences at a false discovery rate of 0.05 in a later analysis. Because HLA typing was missing for some donors at each locus, association tests included only the typed subset. Assigning TCR associations to individual alleles was difficult when HLA alleles, especially DR and DQ, strongly co-occurred. This cohort had only TCR beta chains sequenced, and the lack of alpha or paired-chain data limited which features could be detected. In a later genetic analysis, fewer N-insertions in productive TCRs were reported among donors in an Asian-associated ancestry cluster than the approximately 710-donor mean. The study gave a list of around 170 TCR beta chains associated with cytomegalovirus. In a later analysis, HLA-associated TCR beta chains were found to be more clonally expanded and to have lower generation probabilities than equally common non-associated chains. According to a later analysis, most CMV-associated TCR beta chains appeared to be HLA-restricted, and the HLA associations seemed to be driven largely by CMV exposure. Linkage disequilibrium might explain the correlated functional status among segregating V segments, but an unknown experimental factor could not be ruled out. Several of the top co-occurrence clusters appeared to be linked to parvovirus B19, influenza, CMV and Epstein-Barr virus, according to a later analysis. Presence/absence analyses assumed roughly uniform sequencing depth across donors, an assumption that may not hold. An earlier analysis of approximately 500 of the donors showed that most TCR beta V segments appeared in productive rearrangements either about 87% or about 30% of the time, which broadly matched IMGT annotations. The 87-base-pair reads could not distinguish some IMGT-functional V segments, including TRBV6-2 and TRBV6-3, so those segments were excluded.

Recombination joined TRBV6-6 with TRBJ2-5; TRBD1 agrees with 8 junctional bases. The sequence derives from a woman in her twenties or thirties in good health and CMV-seronegative. Source material: PBMCs. Here is the DNA: TGTGCCAGCAGTTACTCGAGCAGGGGGCTGGAGACCCAGTACTTC. Its translation reads: CASSYSSRGLETQYF.